The clone carrying this T cell receptor beta chain was observed many times. This record comes from a study of molecular identifiers for immune sequencing clone quantification. Naive CD8 libraries were made from around 18,000 to 910,000 sorted cells, and they used 10%, 30% or 50% RNA. TCRdb used MiXCR to reprocess the PCR reads, holding one entry per CDR3 protein. The sample has roughly 65,000 distinct CDR3 sequences, 15% to 20% seen once. After removal of 4 bases from V and 3 bases from J, the junction contained 9 bases not matched to a gene. CDR3 length: 17 residues. Germline CDR1 SEHNR, CDR2 FQNEAQ (reference sequence).

The sequenced material came from naive CD8+ T cells from blood, with Jurkat cell RNA spiked in. The subset was: FACS-sorted CD8+CD4-CCR7+CD45RA+ naive T cells. This chain joins TRBV7-9 and TRBJ2-6, with TRBD1 matching over 7 bases. The sequence came from a human donor in good health. Some libraries in this study had Jurkat cell RNA spiked in. This chain's CDR3 is CASSSQTGAFGANVLTF. CDR3 bases: TGTGCCAGCAGCTCTCAAACAGGGGCTTTTGGGGCCAACGTCCTGACTTTC.